This T cell receptor (beta chain) emerged from a study of blood T cell repertoires in COVID-19. Study information: Sites across the United States, Italy and Spain contributed samples from acute and convalescent COVID-19. PBMCs, B-cell-depleted T cells, or T cells provided the cDNA or gDNA that made up the material.

Original methodology: Estimation of nucleated cell counts was performed using reference gene primer amplification. TCRdb's copy holds only in-frame clones and misses some; the assay was immunoSEQ multiplex PCR. The V and J calls and clone size come from that table; D and trimming were worked out from the DNA. The sample yields about 180,000 clones, approximately 80% seen once. Germline V gene data show CDR1 as SGDLS and CDR2 as YYNGEE. The CDR3 is 15 residues long. Germline trimming cut 4 bases from V and 5 bases from J; bases unmatched to any gene: 7. The clonotype was recovered from a human donor in a cohort sampled during active COVID-19. The chain combines TRBV9 with TRBJ2-7; 12 bases fit TRBD2. The sequencing sample was made of peripheral blood. The CDR3: CASSQSGLAGHEQYF. For the CDR3, the DNA is TGTGCCAGCAGCCAGAGTGGACTAGCGGGACACGAGCAGTACTTC.